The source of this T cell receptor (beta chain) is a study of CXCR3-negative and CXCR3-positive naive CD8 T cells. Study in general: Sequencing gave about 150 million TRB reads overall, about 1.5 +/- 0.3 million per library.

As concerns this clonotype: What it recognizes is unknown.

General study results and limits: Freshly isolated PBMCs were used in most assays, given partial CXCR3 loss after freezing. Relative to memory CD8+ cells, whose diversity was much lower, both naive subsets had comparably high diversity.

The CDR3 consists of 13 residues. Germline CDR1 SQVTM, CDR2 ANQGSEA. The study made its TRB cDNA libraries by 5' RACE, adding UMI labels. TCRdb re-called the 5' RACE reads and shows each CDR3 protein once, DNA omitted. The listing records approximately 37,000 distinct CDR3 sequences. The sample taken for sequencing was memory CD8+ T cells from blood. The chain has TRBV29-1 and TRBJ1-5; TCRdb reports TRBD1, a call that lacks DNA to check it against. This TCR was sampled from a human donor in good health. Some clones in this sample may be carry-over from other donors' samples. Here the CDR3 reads CSVDRGPNQPQHF.